The present T cell receptor beta chain was sequenced within a study of blood T cell repertoires in COVID-19. The CDR3 spans 17 residues. In germline, CDR1 is SGHTA, CDR2 FQGNSA. Trimming at V came to 4 bases and at J to 2 bases, leaving 11 bases not matched to a gene. Everyone who took part was roughly 18 to 89 years old, and they came from over 20 US areas. Cohort placement rested on clinical history that participants reported themselves. The study counted Cohort 3 donors as recovered given two negative PCRs, clearance, or symptom resolution. TCRdb's table, derived via immunoSEQ multiplex PCR, lists solely in-frame clones and lacks some. The sample has about 480,000 clones, 88% seen once.

The material sequenced was PBMCs or T cells enriched from blood (not recorded which). This TCR derives from a woman in her thirties or forties who had recovered from COVID-19. This chain links TRBV7-2 with TRBJ2-5, with 9 bases fitting TRBD2. The CDR3: CASSSRGASGVQETQYF. CDR3 coding DNA: TGTGCCAGCAGCTCCCGAGGGGCTAGCGGGGTTCAAGAGACCCAGTACTTC. The complete variable domain, with remaining parts taken from reference TRBV7-2 and TRBJ2-5, reads GAGVSQSPSNKVTEKGKDVELRCDPISGHTALYWYRQSLGQGLEFLIYFQGNSAPDKSGLPSDRFSAERTGGSVSTLTIQRTQQEDSAVYLCASSSRGASGVQETQYFGPGTRLLVL.